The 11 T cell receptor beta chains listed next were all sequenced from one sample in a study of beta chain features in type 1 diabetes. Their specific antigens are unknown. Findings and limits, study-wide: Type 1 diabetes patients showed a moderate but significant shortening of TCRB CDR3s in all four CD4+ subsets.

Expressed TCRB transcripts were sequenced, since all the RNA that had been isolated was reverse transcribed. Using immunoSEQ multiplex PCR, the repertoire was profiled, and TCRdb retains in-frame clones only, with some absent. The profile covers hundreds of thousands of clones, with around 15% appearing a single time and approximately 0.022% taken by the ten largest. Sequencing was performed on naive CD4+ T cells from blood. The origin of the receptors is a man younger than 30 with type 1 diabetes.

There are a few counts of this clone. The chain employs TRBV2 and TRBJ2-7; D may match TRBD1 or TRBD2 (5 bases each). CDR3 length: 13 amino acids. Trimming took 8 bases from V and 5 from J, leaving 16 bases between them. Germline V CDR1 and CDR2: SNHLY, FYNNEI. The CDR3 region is CASSPWGFDEQYF. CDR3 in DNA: TGTGCCAGCTCCCCCTGGGGGTTCGACGAGCAGTACTTC.

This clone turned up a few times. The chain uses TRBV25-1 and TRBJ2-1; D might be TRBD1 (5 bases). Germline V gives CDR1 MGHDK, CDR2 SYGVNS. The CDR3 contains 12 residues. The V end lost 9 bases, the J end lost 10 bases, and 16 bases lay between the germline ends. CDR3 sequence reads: CASSYRIGEQFF. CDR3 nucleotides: TGTGCCAGTAGTTACAGGATTGGAGAGCAGTTCTTC.

CDR3 amino acids: CASSQTTGEKLFF. The CDR3 nucleotides read TGTGCCAGCAGCCAAACTACAGGTGAAAAACTGTTTTTT. The gene calls are TRBV14 and TRBJ1-4; a weak D match, TRBD1 (5 bases). The germline gives CDR1 SGHDN, CDR2 FVKESK. The CDR3 has 13 amino acids. V lost 2 bases and J lost 7, with 8 bases in between.

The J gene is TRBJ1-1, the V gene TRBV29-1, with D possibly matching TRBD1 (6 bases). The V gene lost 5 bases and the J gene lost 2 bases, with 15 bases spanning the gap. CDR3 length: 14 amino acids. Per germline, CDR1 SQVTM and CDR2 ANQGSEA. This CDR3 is CSVYRGGTNTEAFF. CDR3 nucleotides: TGCAGCGTTTACCGAGGGGGGACAAACACTGAAGCTTTCTTT.

The CDR3 reads CASSLDGLNGYTF. The CDR3 coding sequence is TGCGCCAGCAGCTTGGACGGGTTGAATGGCTACACCTTC. The chain uses TRBV5-1 and TRBJ1-2; D gene ambiguous. Germline loops: CDR1 SGHRS, CDR2 YFSETQ. The V and J ends lost 0 bases and 6 bases respectively, with 9 bases between them. This CDR3 has 13 amino acids.

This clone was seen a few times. CDR3 loop: CASSFGGNQPQHF. As DNA, the CDR3 is TGTGCCAGCAGTTTCGGGGGCAATCAGCCCCAGCATTTT. V is TRBV6-1 and J is TRBJ1-5; D is ambiguous. The CDR3 sequence is 13 residues long. V gave up 5 bases and J gave up 2 bases, with 7 bases separating them. Germline V CDR1 and CDR2: MNHNS, SASEGT.

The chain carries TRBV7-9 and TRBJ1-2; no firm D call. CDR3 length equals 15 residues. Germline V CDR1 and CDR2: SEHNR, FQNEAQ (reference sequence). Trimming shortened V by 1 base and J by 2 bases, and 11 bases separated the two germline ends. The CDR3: CASSLEGGPNYGYTF. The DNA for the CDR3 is TGTGCCAGCAGCTTAGAGGGAGGGCCCAACTATGGCTACACCTTC.

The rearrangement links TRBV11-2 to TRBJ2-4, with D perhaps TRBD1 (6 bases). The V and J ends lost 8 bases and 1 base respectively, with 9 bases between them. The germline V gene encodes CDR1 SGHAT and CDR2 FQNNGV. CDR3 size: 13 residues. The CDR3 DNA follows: TGTGCCAGCCTCGGACAGGCCAAAAACATTCAGTACTTC. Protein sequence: CASLGQAKNIQYF.

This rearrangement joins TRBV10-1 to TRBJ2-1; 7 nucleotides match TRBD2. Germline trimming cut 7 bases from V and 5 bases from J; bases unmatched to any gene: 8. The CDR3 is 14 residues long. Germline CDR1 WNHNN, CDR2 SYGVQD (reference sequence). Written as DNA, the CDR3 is TGCGCCAGCATGCGACTAGCTAGTGACAATGAGCAGTTCTTC. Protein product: CASMRLASDNEQFF.

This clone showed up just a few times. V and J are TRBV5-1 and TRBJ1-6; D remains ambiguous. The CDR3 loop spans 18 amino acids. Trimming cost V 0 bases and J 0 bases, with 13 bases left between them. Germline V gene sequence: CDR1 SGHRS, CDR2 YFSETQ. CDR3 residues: CASSLALTPGSYNSPLHF. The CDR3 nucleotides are TGCGCCAGCAGCTTGGCCCTTACTCCCGGCTCCTATAATTCACCCCTCCACTTT. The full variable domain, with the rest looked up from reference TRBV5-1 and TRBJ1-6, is KAGVTQTPRYLIKTRGQQVTLSCSPISGHRSVSWYQQTPGQGLQFLFEYFSETQRNKGNFPGRFSGRQFSNSRSEMNVSTLELGDSALYLCASSLALTPGSYNSPLHFGNGTRLTVT.

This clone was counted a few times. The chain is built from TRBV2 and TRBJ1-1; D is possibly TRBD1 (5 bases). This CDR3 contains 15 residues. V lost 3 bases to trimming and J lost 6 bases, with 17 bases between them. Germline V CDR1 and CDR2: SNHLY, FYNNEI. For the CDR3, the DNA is TGTGCCAGCAGTGACCCCGGGCGGGGGTCCGCTGAAGCTTTCTTT. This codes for CASSDPGRGSAEAFF.